Presented here are 2 T cell receptor beta chains from one specimen sequenced in a study of T cells of healthy individuals. TCRdb analysed the 5' RACE reads with MiXCR anew, one entry per CDR3 protein. The data show approximately 89,000 distinct CDR3 sequences, with around 5.1% seen just once and roughly 7.6% held by the top ten. The receptors derive from a female donor in good health.

This clonotype has more than one count but fewer than ten. This sequence joins TRBV12-3 or TRBV12-4 and TRBJ1-5, with 8 bases fitting TRBD1. The CDR3 consists of 15 residues. J lost 7 bases, V lost 4 bases, and 9 bases had no gene match. The CDR3 DNA reads TGTGCCAGCAGTTCTCTCGGACAGGGACTCCAGCCCCAGCATTTT. Residues: CASSSLGQGLQPQHF.

V gene TRBV18 combines with J gene TRBJ2-7; weak D call: TRBD1 (5 bases). The V end was cut by 4 bases, the J end by 7 bases, with 11 bases between. Looked up from germline, CDR1 is KGHSH and CDR2 is LQKENI. The CDR3 loop spans 12 amino acids. CDR3 residues: CASSHRTREQYF. In nucleotides, the CDR3 is TGTGCCAGCTCACACAGGACAAGGGAGCAGTACTTC.